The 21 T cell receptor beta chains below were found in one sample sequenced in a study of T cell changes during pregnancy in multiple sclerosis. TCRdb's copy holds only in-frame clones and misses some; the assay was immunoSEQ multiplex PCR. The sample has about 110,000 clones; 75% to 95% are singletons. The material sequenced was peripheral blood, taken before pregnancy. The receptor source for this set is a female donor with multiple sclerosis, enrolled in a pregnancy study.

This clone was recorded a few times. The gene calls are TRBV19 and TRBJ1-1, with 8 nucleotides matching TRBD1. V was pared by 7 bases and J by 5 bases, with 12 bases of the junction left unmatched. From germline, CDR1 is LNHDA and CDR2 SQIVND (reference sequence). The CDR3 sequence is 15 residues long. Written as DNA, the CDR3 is TGTGCCAGTACCCTCAGGACAGGGACGAGGACTGAAGCTTTCTTT. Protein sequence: CASTLRTGTRTEAFF.

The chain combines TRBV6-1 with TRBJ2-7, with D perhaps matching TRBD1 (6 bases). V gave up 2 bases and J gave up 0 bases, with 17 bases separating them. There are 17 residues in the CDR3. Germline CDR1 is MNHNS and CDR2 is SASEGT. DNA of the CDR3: TGTGCCAGCAGTGAAATTTTAGTGACAGGACTCTCCTACGAGCAGTACTTC. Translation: CASSEILVTGLSYEQYF.

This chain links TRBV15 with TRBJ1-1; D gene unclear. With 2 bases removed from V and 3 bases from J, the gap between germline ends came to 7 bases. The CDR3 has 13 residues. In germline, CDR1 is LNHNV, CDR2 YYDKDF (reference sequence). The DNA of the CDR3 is TGTGCCACCAGCAGACGACTAGACACTGAAGCTTTCTTT. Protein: CATSRRLDTEAFF.

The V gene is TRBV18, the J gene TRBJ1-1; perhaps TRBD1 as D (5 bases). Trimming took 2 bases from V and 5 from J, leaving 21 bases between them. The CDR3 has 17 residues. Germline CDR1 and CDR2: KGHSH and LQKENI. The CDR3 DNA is TGTGCCAGCTCACCATTTCTACAGGCCGCGAGGAGAACTGAAGCTTTCTTT. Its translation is CASSPFLQAARRTEAFF.

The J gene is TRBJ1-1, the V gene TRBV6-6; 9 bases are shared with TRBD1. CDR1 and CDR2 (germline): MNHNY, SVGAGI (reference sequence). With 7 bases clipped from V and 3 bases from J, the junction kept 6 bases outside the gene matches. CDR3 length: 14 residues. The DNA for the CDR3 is TGTGCCAGCAACCTACAGGGGGCGGACACTGAAGCTTTCTTT. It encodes CASNLQGADTEAFF.

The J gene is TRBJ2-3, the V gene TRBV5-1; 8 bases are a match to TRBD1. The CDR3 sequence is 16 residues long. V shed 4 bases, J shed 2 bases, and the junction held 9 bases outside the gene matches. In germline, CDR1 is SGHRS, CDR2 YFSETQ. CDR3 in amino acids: CASSAGTGLFTDTQYF. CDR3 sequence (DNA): TGCGCCAGCAGCGCCGGGACAGGCTTATTCACAGATACGCAGTATTTT.

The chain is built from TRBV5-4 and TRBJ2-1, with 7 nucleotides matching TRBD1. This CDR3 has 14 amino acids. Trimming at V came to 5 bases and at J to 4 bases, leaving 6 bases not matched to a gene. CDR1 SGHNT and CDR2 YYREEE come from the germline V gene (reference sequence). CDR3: CASSDWDRYNEQFF. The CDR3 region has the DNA TGTGCCAGCAGTGACTGGGACAGATACAATGAGCAGTTCTTC.

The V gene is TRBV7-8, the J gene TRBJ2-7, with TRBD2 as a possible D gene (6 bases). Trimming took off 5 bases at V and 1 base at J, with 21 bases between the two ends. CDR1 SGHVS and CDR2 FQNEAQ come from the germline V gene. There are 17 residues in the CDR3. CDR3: CASSLGGGKGFSYEQYF. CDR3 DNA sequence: TGTGCCAGCAGCCTAGGAGGAGGGAAGGGGTTTTCCTACGAGCAGTACTTC.

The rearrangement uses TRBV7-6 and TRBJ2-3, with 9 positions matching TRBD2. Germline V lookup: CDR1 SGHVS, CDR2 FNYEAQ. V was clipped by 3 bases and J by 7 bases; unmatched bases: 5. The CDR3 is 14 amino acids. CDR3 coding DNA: TGTGCCAGCAGCTTTAGCGGGAGTTCGAATACGCAGTATTTT. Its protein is CASSFSGSSNTQYF. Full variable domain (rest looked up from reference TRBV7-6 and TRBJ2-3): GAGVSQSPRYKVTKRGQDVALRCDPISGHVSLYWYRQALGQGPEFLTYFNYEAQQDKSGLPNDRFSAERPEGSISTLTIQRTEQRDSAMYRCASSFSGSSNTQYFGPGTRLTVL.

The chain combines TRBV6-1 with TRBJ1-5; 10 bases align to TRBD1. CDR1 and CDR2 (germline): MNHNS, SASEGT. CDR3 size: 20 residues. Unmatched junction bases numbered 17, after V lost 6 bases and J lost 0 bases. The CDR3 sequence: CASRELRDRGRGYSNQPQHF. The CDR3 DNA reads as TGTGCCAGCAGAGAACTCCGGGACAGGGGTAGAGGGTATAGCAATCAGCCCCAGCATTTT.

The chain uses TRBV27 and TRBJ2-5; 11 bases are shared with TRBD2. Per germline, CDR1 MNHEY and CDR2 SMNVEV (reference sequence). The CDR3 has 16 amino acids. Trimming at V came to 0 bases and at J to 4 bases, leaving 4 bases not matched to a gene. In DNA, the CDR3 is TGTGCCAGCAGTTTATCGACTAGCGGGGCGGCAGAGACCCAGTACTTC. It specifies CASSLSTSGAAETQYF.

The CDR3 spells CASSFRDRGDNEQFF. CDR3 sequence (DNA): TGTGCCAGCAGTTTCAGGGACAGGGGGGACAATGAGCAGTTCTTC. The rearrangement links TRBV27 to TRBJ2-1; 11 bases align to TRBD1. Germline lookup yields CDR1 MNHEY and CDR2 SMNVEV (reference sequence). The V gene end was trimmed by 3 bases and the J gene end by 5 bases; junction bases not matched to a gene: 3. This CDR3 comprises 15 residues.

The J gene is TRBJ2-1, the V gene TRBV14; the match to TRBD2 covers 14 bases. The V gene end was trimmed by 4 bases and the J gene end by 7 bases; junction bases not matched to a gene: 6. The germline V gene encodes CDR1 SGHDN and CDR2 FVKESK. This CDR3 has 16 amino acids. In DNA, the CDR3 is TGTGCCAGCAGCCGATCCGGGACTAGCGGGAGTAATGAGCAGTTCTTC. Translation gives CASSRSGTSGSNEQFF.

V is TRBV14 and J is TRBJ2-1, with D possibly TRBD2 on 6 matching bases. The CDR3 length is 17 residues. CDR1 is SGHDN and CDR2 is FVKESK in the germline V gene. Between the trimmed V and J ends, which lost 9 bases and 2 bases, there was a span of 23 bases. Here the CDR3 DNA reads TGTGCCAGTTCCCTTTCCCTTCGGGACTGGCCCTACAATGAGCAGTTCTTC. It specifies CASSLSLRDWPYNEQFF.

The CDR3, as DNA: TGTGCCAGCAGTGAAGTCGGAGGGCCTGGGGAAGGCTACACCTTC. Translation: CASSEVGGPGEGYTF. This rearrangement joins TRBV2 to TRBJ1-2; D gene unclear. Germline CDR1 and CDR2: SNHLY and FYNNEI. V was shortened by 1 base and J by 8 bases, with 17 bases between the two germline ends. CDR3 length equals 15 residues.

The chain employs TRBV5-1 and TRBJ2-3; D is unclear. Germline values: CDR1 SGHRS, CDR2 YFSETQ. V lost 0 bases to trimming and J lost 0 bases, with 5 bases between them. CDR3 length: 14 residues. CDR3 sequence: CASSLGHSTDTQYF. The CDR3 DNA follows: TGCGCCAGCAGCTTGGGACATAGCACAGATACGCAGTATTTT.

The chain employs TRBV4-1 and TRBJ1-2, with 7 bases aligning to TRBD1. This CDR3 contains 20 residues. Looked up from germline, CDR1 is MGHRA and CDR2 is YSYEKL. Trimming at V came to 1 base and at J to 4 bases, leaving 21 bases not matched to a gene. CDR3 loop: CASSQVLTPAGTANPYGYTF. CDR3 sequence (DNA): TGCGCCAGCAGCCAAGTCCTAACACCGGCCGGGACAGCTAACCCCTATGGCTACACCTTC.

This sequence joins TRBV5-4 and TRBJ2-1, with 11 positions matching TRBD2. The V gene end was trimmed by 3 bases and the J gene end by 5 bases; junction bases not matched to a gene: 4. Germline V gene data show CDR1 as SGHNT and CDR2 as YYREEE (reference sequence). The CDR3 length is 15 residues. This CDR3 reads CASSSTSGSNNEQFF. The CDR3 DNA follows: TGTGCCAGCAGCTCCACTAGCGGGAGTAACAATGAGCAGTTCTTC.

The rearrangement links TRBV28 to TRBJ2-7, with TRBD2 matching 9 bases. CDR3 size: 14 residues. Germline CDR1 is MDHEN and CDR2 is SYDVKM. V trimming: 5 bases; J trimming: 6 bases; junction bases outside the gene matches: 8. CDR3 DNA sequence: TGTGCCAGCAGTGCCGGGACTAGCCCGGCCGAGCAGTACTTC. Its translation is CASSAGTSPAEQYF.

DNA of the CDR3: TGTGCCAGCAGTTACGGGCAGGGGGCCTCACCCCTCCACTTT. This translates into CASSYGQGASPLHF. J is TRBJ1-6 and V is TRBV6-5; 8 bases match TRBD1. CDR3 length: 14 amino acids. Unmatched junction bases numbered 4, after V lost 2 bases and J lost 10 bases. CDR1 is MNHEY, CDR2 SVGAGI, per germline.

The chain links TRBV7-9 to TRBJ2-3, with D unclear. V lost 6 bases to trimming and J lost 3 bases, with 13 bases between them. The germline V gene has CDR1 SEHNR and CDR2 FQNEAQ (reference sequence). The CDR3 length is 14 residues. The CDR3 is CASRRHTCTDTQYF. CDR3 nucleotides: TGTGCCAGCAGACGACACACTTGTACAGATACGCAGTATTTT.